Below are 9 T cell receptor beta chains sequenced from a single sample in a study of identical twins. Each CDR3 protein is one row after TCRdb ran MiXCR on the 5' RACE reads. This table has over 550,000 distinct CDR3 sequences, 7.1% appearing once. The sample also formed part of further work on yellow fever vaccine responses in identical twins.

The sample comprised PBMCs. Receptors originate from a woman between 18 and 29 years old in good health.

This clonotype was counted between two and nine times. The rearrangement links TRBV27 to TRBJ2-1; a possible D gene is TRBD2 (5 bases). Germline lookup yields CDR1 MNHEY and CDR2 SMNVEV (reference sequence). V was trimmed by 1 base and J by 4 bases, leaving 23 bases between them. CDR3 length equals 19 residues. CDR3 loop: CASSLYSLAFRLKYNEQFF. DNA for the CDR3: TGTGCCAGCAGTTTATATAGTCTAGCCTTCCGTTTGAAATACAATGAGCAGTTCTTC.

In this sample, this clonotype turned up a few times. This chain connects TRBV4-2 to TRBJ2-4; weak D call: TRBD1 (6 bases). Per germline, CDR1 LGHNA and CDR2 YNFKEQ. There are 15 residues in the CDR3. V was shortened by 5 bases and J by 5 bases, with 16 bases between the two germline ends. CDR3 in DNA: TGTGCCAGCAGCTACGGACAGCTCCAGCAAAACATTCAGTACTTC. It translates to CASSYGQLQQNIQYF.

The rearrangement uses TRBV12-3 or TRBV12-4 and TRBJ2-5, with D perhaps matching TRBD2 (6 bases). This CDR3 comprises 17 residues. The V and J ends lost 4 bases and 0 bases respectively, with 18 bases between them. The CDR3 sequence: CASSYSAGRGHQETQYF. The CDR3 DNA follows: TGTGCCAGCAGTTACAGCGCGGGGCGGGGCCACCAAGAGACCCAGTACTTC.

Ten or more counts support this clonotype. This chain links TRBV11-2 with TRBJ2-4, with 7 positions matching TRBD2. With V trimmed by 7 bases and J by 8 bases, 11 bases remained unmatched. CDR3 size: 14 residues. Germline V gives CDR1 SGHAT, CDR2 FQNNGV. The CDR3 spells CASTYSSGEDIQYF. The DNA for the CDR3 is TGTGCCAGCACCTACTCGAGCGGGGAGGACATTCAGTACTTC. The full variable domain, completed using reference TRBV11-2 and TRBJ2-4, is EAGVAQSPRYKIIEKRQSVAFWCNPISGHATLYWYQQILGQGPKLLIQFQNNGVVDDSQLPKDRFSAERLKGVDSTLKIQPAKLEDSAVYLCASTYSSGEDIQYFGAGTRLSVL.

This clonotype was picked up many times. The chain has TRBV20-1 and TRBJ1-6; TRBD1 aligns across 7 bases. V was clipped by 5 bases and J by 5 bases; unmatched bases: 6. Germline-derived CDR1 and CDR2 are DFQATT and SNEGSKA (reference sequence). This CDR3 is built from 14 residues. The CDR3 reads CSALRDSNNSPLHF. The CDR3 bases are TGCAGTGCTCTCAGGGACAGCAATAATTCACCCCTCCACTTT.

The chain has TRBV5-1 and TRBJ2-5; TRBD2 matches 13 bases. The trim removed 4 bases at V and 7 bases at J, leaving 13 bases unmatched. Germline assignment: CDR1 SGHRS and CDR2 YFSETQ. CDR3 length equals 17 residues. The CDR3 reads CASSKGLAGLNYGTQYF. The CDR3 DNA sequence: TGCGCCAGCAGCAAGGGACTAGCGGGGCTAAATTACGGGACCCAGTACTTC.

The sample holds a few counts of this clonotype. DNA for the CDR3: TGCGCCAGCAGCTTGGTACCCAGCGGGGGATTCAGCTCCTACAATGAGCAGTTCTTC. Amino acid sequence: CASSLVPSGGFSSYNEQFF. This chain links TRBV5-1 with TRBJ2-1, with TRBD2 matching over 8 bases. The CDR3 consists of 19 residues. Germline CDR1 reads SGHRS; CDR2 reads YFSETQ. V was pared by 0 bases and J by 0 bases, with 11 bases of the junction left unmatched.

The chain recombines TRBV15 with TRBJ2-2; the D is unclear. The CDR3 consists of 14 residues. Germline CDR1 reads LNHNV; CDR2 reads YYDKDF (reference sequence). V lost 3 bases to trimming and J lost 5 bases, with 10 bases between them. The CDR3 protein is CATSSTRVTGELFF. CDR3 sequence (DNA): TGTGCCACCAGCAGCACTCGGGTTACCGGGGAGCTGTTTTTT.

There are a few counts of this clonotype. The V call is TRBV6-1, the J call TRBJ2-7; TRBD1 aligns across 7 bases. The CDR3 has 14 amino acids. CDR1 MNHNS and CDR2 SASEGT come from the germline V gene. With 4 bases clipped from V and 6 bases from J, the junction kept 9 bases outside the gene matches. CDR3 DNA: TGTGCCAGCAGTGTCACCGGGACAGTGTTCGAGCAGTACGTC. Translated, it gives CASSVTGTVFEQYV.